The 25 T cell receptor beta chains listed next were all sequenced from one sample in a study of somatic mutations in cytotoxic T cells in rheumatoid arthritis. Produced via immunoSEQ multiplex PCR; TCRdb's table is partial and in-frame only. Of fewer than 30,000 clones listed, approximately 73% are singletons. Sequencing was carried out using CD8+ T cells sorted from blood. Receptor source: a young woman in good health.

The chain carries TRBV7-6 and TRBJ1-2; TRBD1 matches 7 bases. The CDR3 has 16 residues. The ends lost 5 bases at V and 1 base at J; junction bases unmatched: 10. Germline V gives CDR1 SGHVS, CDR2 FNYEAQ. The CDR3 spells CASSPRDSRDNYGYTF. CDR3 bases: TGTGCCAGCAGCCCCCGGGACAGTCGAGATAACTATGGCTACACCTTC. Based on the CDR3 plus reference TRBV7-6 and TRBJ1-2, the full variable domain is GAGVSQSPRYKVTKRGQDVALRCDPISGHVSLYWYRQALGQGPEFLTYFNYEAQQDKSGLPNDRFSAERPEGSISTLTIQRTEQRDSAMYRCASSPRDSRDNYGYTFGSGTRLTVV.

The V call is TRBV28, the J call TRBJ1-1, with 8 nucleotides matching TRBD1. From germline, CDR1 is MDHEN and CDR2 SYDVKM. This CDR3 is 15 amino acids long. The junction had 10 bases not matched to a gene; V was cut back by 6 bases and J by 4 bases. The CDR3 loop reads CASRQDREGTTEAFF. DNA of the CDR3: TGTGCCAGCAGGCAGGACAGGGAGGGGACCACTGAAGCTTTCTTT.

This clone has more than one count but fewer than ten. V gene TRBV27 combines with J gene TRBJ2-4, with D unresolved. Trimming stripped 2 bases from V and 1 base from J, with 0 bases between. Germline values: CDR1 MNHEY, CDR2 SMNVEV (reference sequence). This CDR3 is built from 12 residues. CDR3 residues: CASSLAKNIQYF. The CDR3 bases are TGTGCCAGCAGTTTAGCCAAAAACATTCAGTACTTC.

The chain combines TRBV9 with TRBJ1-1, with a weak D call TRBD1 (5 bases). The CDR3 covers 15 residues. CDR1 and CDR2 from the germline V gene are SGDLS and YYNGEE. With 5 bases removed from V and 0 bases from J, the gap between germline ends came to 14 bases. The CDR3 here is CASSAQGSMNTEAFF. In nucleotides, the CDR3 is TGTGCCAGCAGTGCCCAGGGTAGCATGAACACTGAAGCTTTCTTT.

The V and J genes are TRBV5-4 and TRBJ1-1; D remains unclear. The germline CDR1 and CDR2 sequences are SGHNT and YYREEE (reference sequence). Trimming left V 4 bases short and J 1 base short, with 8 bases between. The length of the CDR3 is 13 residues. CDR3 loop: CASSRDKNTEAFF. The CDR3 coding sequence is TGTGCCAGCAGCCGAGACAAGAACACTGAAGCTTTCTTT.

The chain carries TRBV19 and TRBJ1-1, with TRBD1 matching 7 bases. In germline, CDR1 is LNHDA, CDR2 SQIVND (reference sequence). This CDR3 region has 14 residues. Losses at the gene ends were 6 bases for V and 3 bases for J; bases not matched to a gene: 7. The CDR3 is CASSSGTDDTEAFF. The CDR3 DNA reads as TGTGCCAGTAGCTCCGGGACAGACGACACTGAAGCTTTCTTT.

The chain joins TRBV6-6 to TRBJ1-1, with D uncertain. CDR1 MNHNY and CDR2 SVGAGI come from the germline V gene (reference sequence). The CDR3 is 16 residues long. Between the trimmed V and J ends, which lost 8 bases and 1 base, there was a span of 20 bases. CDR3 sequence: CASEKKEGRPNTEAFF. In DNA form, the CDR3 reads TGTGCCAGCGAGAAAAAGGAGGGCAGGCCGAACACTGAAGCTTTCTTT.

The CDR3 sequence: CASSPGQNRGNTIYF. For the CDR3, the DNA is TGTGCCAGCAGCCCCGGTCAGAATAGGGGAAACACCATATATTTT. The chain is built from TRBV11-2 and TRBJ1-3; D not certain. Trimming cost V 5 bases and J 4 bases, with 15 bases left between them. This CDR3 is built from 15 residues. CDR1 is SGHAT and CDR2 is FQNNGV in the germline V gene.

This sequence joins TRBV13 and TRBJ1-1, with no clear D. Per the germline V gene, CDR1 is PRHDT and CDR2 is FYEKMQ (reference sequence). V was cut by 4 bases and J by 1 base, with 13 bases left in between. There are 15 residues in the CDR3. The CDR3 DNA follows: TGTGCCAGCAGCTCATCCTTCAACACGAACACTGAAGCTTTCTTT. Its protein is CASSSSFNTNTEAFF.

The chain is built from TRBV7-8 and TRBJ1-3, with 10 bases that match TRBD1. Germline V gene data show CDR1 as SGHVS and CDR2 as FQNEAQ. Trimming removed 5 bases from V and 4 bases from J; junction bases left unmatched: 8. This CDR3 is 16 amino acids long. The CDR3 reads CASSIGTGAKGNTIYF. CDR3 bases: TGTGCCAGCAGCATAGGGACAGGGGCGAAAGGAAACACCATATATTTT.

The chain carries TRBV27 and TRBJ2-1, with D possibly matching TRBD2 (6 bases). Looked up from germline, CDR1 is MNHEY and CDR2 is SMNVEV (reference sequence). The CDR3 covers 15 residues. V lost 2 bases and J 2 bases, leaving 10 bases between the germline ends. The CDR3 DNA sequence: TGTGCCAGCAGTTTAGGCGGGAATCCCTACAATGAGCAGTTCTTC. This codes for CASSLGGNPYNEQFF.

The J gene is TRBJ2-3, the V gene TRBV2; 9 nucleotides line up with TRBD2. Per the germline V gene, CDR1 is SNHLY and CDR2 is FYNNEI. This CDR3 has 15 amino acids. The trim removed 6 bases at V and 2 bases at J, leaving 6 bases unmatched. The CDR3 protein is CASSAGGQLTDTQYF. The CDR3 DNA follows: TGTGCCAGCAGCGCGGGAGGGCAACTCACAGATACGCAGTATTTT.

This chain connects TRBV7-2 to TRBJ2-2; the match to TRBD2 covers 9 bases. J lost 5 bases, V lost 2 bases, and 3 bases had no gene match. The CDR3 consists of 15 residues. The germline V gene has CDR1 SGHTA and CDR2 FQGNSA. CDR3 bases: TGTGCCAGCAGCTTAACGGCGGGAGGGACCGGGGAGCTGTTTTTT. Translated: CASSLTAGGTGELFF.

The rearrangement uses TRBV27 and TRBJ1-2; 9 bases fit TRBD1. The ends lost 8 bases at V and 6 bases at J; junction bases unmatched: 4. Germline CDR1 is MNHEY and CDR2 is SMNVEV (reference sequence). CDR3 length: 12 amino acids. This CDR3 reads CASQQGAHGYTF. CDR3 DNA sequence: TGTGCCAGCCAACAGGGGGCTCATGGCTACACCTTC.

The chain couples TRBV28 to TRBJ2-3, with D tentatively TRBD1 (5 bases). The V end was cut by 3 bases, the J end by 3 bases, with 10 bases between. The CDR3 length is 14 residues. CDR1 is MDHEN and CDR2 is SYDVKM in the germline V gene. The DNA of the CDR3 is TGTGCCAGCAGTTTTGGTCAGGGAACAGATACGCAGTATTTT. Translation: CASSFGQGTDTQYF.

This rearrangement joins TRBV5-1 to TRBJ2-2; D is perhaps TRBD1 or TRBD2 (5 bases each). CDR1 and CDR2 from the germline V gene are SGHRS and YFSETQ. The CDR3 totals 11 residues. The V end was cut by 10 bases, the J end by 4 bases, with 8 bases between. The CDR3 bases are TGCGCCTCCGGGGCCACCGGGGAGCTGTTTTTT. This gives the protein CASGATGELFF.

This chain uses TRBV7-9 with TRBJ1-1, with 7 bases matching TRBD1. The J segment lost 12 bases and the V segment lost 5 bases, leaving 9 bases of the junction unmatched. The CDR3 loop spans 12 amino acids. Germline V gene data show CDR1 as SEHNR and CDR2 as FQNEAQ (reference sequence). This chain's CDR3 is CASSPGQMGTFF. CDR3 sequence (DNA): TGTGCCAGCAGCCCGGGACAGATGGGGACTTTCTTT.

In the case of this clone: Other DNA sequences in this sample translate to the same CDR3. The chain joins TRBV4-1 to TRBJ1-1; D is undetermined. The germline V and J ends were trimmed by 0 bases and 3 bases, with 5 bases remaining between them. Looked up from germline, CDR1 is MGHRA and CDR2 is YSYEKL. This CDR3 has 13 residues. CDR3 sequence (DNA): TGCGCCAGCAGCCAAGATAGAGACACTGAAGCTTTCTTT. Its translation: CASSQDRDTEAFF.

The chain joins TRBV11-2 to TRBJ1-6; no clear D. Germline CDR1 SGHAT, CDR2 FQNNGV. There are 16 residues in the CDR3. Trimming pared 1 base from V and 0 bases from J, leaving 7 bases between. The DNA of the CDR3 is TGTGCCAGCAGCTTAGCCAGGAGCTCCTATAATTCACCCCTCCACTTT. It specifies CASSLARSSYNSPLHF.

The CDR3, as DNA: TGTGCCAGCGAAGATGGTTTGAACACCGGGGAGCTGTTTTTT. Translating it yields CASEDGLNTGELFF. V and J are TRBV11-2 and TRBJ2-2; no reliable D call. V was clipped by 8 bases and J by 1 base, with 11 bases between them. Germline values: CDR1 SGHAT, CDR2 FQNNGV. This CDR3 comprises 14 residues. Complete variable domain (other parts from reference TRBV11-2 and TRBJ2-2): EAGVAQSPRYKIIEKRQSVAFWCNPISGHATLYWYQQILGQGPKLLIQFQNNGVVDDSQLPKDRFSAERLKGVDSTLKIQPAKLEDSAVYLCASEDGLNTGELFFGEGSRLTVL.

The chain combines TRBV7-9 with TRBJ2-3; D gene ambiguous. CDR3 length: 16 residues. The V gene's germline CDR1 is SEHNR and CDR2 FQNEAQ (reference sequence). The V end lost 5 bases, the J end lost 2 bases, and 17 bases lay between the germline ends. CDR3 nucleotides: TGTGCCAGCAGCCCGCTAGACACCGCCTTCACAGATACGCAGTATTTT. Its translation is CASSPLDTAFTDTQYF. Full variable domain (remainder filled in from reference TRBV7-9 and TRBJ2-3): DTGVSQNPRHKITKRGQNVTFRCDPISEHNRLYWYRQTLGQGPEFLTYFQNEAQLEKSRLLSDRFSAERPKGSFSTLEIQRTEQGDSAMYLCASSPLDTAFTDTQYFGPGTRLTVL.

There are a few counts of this clone. The chain joins TRBV10-3 to TRBJ2-1; maybe TRBD2 (6 bases). The CDR3 consists of 13 residues. Germline CDR1 reads ENHRY; CDR2 reads SYGVKD. Trimming pared 8 bases from V and 6 bases from J, leaving 14 bases between. In DNA form, the CDR3 reads TGTGCCATCGAGGAGGGTACTGGCAATGAGCAGTTCTTC. Residues: CAIEEGTGNEQFF.

This clone occurred once. The V gene is TRBV7-8, the J gene TRBJ2-7; D might be TRBD2 (7 bases). Germline V CDR1 and CDR2: SGHVS, FQNEAQ. V was clipped by 1 base and J by 2 bases, with 15 bases between them. CDR3 length: 16 amino acids. CDR3 nucleotide sequence: TGTGCCAGCAGCTTAGGTTGGGGGGGGCAACCCTACGAGCAGTACGTC. Translation: CASSLGWGGQPYEQYV.

The V call is TRBV11-2, the J call TRBJ2-7; no firm D call. Germline CDR1 is SGHAT and CDR2 is FQNNGV. This CDR3 has 12 amino acids. Trimming shortened V by 1 base and J by 4 bases, and 5 bases separated the two germline ends. The DNA of the CDR3 is TGTGCCAGCAGCTTAGTTGGGTACGAGCAGTACTTC. It is translated as CASSLVGYEQYF.

V and J are TRBV5-5 and TRBJ2-2; unclear D gene. CDR3 length: 13 amino acids. Germline V gives CDR1 SGHKS, CDR2 YYEKEE (reference sequence). Trimming cost V 0 bases and J 1 base, with 1 base left between them. The CDR3 sequence is CASSLGNTGELFF. In DNA, the CDR3 is TGTGCCAGCAGCTTGGGGAACACCGGGGAGCTGTTTTTT.